These 27 T cell receptor beta chains came from one sample sequenced in a study of blood T cell repertoires in COVID-19. Repertoires were generated with immunoSEQ multiplex PCR, while TCRdb's copy carries only in-frame clones and drops some. The data hold approximately 270,000 clones, with around 93% observed a single time. Source material: PBMCs or T cells enriched from blood (not recorded which). The receptors shown here come from a man aged 35-49 years who had been exposed to COVID-19.

This rearrangement joins TRBV24-1 to TRBJ2-3, with D uncertain. The V gene lost 1 base and the J gene lost 5 bases, with 6 bases spanning the gap. Germline CDR1 and CDR2: KGHDR and SFDVKD. This CDR3 comprises 13 residues. This CDR3 reads CATSDFYGDTQYF. The DNA for the CDR3 is TGTGCCACCAGTGATTTCTACGGAGATACGCAGTATTTT.

This clone was observed a handful of times. V usage is TRBV5-4 and J usage is TRBJ2-5; possible D gene TRBD1, 6 bases. V was trimmed by 4 bases and J by 2 bases, leaving 15 bases between them. There are 15 residues in the CDR3. Germline V gene lookup returns CDR1 SGHNT and CDR2 YYREEE (reference sequence). As DNA, the CDR3 is TGTGCCAGCAGCCATCCCGGGACACAACAAGAGACCCAGTACTTC. Translating gives CASSHPGTQQETQYF.

This clone was recorded once. This chain links TRBV2 with TRBJ2-1; 9 nucleotides align to TRBD2. V dropped 2 bases and J dropped 4; count of bases not matched to a gene: 6. CDR1 is SNHLY, CDR2 FYNNEI, per germline. CDR3 length: 16 amino acids. The chain's CDR3 is CASSELASGNYNEQFF. In nucleotides, the CDR3 is TGTGCCAGCAGTGAATTGGCTAGCGGGAATTACAATGAGCAGTTCTTC.

The chain uses TRBV5-1 and TRBJ2-1; 11 positions agree with TRBD2. CDR3 length: 18 residues. V lost 0 bases and J lost 4; bases outside the gene matches: 9. The germline CDR1 and CDR2 sequences are SGHRS and YFSETQ. CDR3 nucleotide sequence: TGCGCCAGCAGCTTGGCTCGGACTAGCGGGTCCCATTACAATGAGCAGTTCTTC. Its protein is CASSLARTSGSHYNEQFF.

The chain recombines TRBV4-2 with TRBJ2-7, with 10 bases fitting TRBD2. V gave up 1 base and J gave up 4 bases; unmatched junction bases: 7. The CDR3 is 16 amino acids. Germline values: CDR1 LGHNA, CDR2 YNFKEQ. The CDR3 protein is CASSQGAGLARYEQYF. CDR3 in DNA: TGTGCCAGCAGCCAAGGGGCGGGACTAGCGCGGTACGAGCAGTACTTC.

The chain has TRBV27 and TRBJ1-2; possibly TRBD1 for D (5 bases). This CDR3 region has 15 residues. Germline-derived CDR1 and CDR2 are MNHEY and SMNVEV (reference sequence). Trimming stripped 6 bases from V and 5 bases from J, with 19 bases between. The CDR3 nucleotides read TGTGCCAGCAGACCAGAAATCAGGGTTGGATATGGCTACACCTTC. Translated, it gives CASRPEIRVGYGYTF.

The chain links TRBV2 to TRBJ2-7; tentative D call: TRBD2 (5 bases). The V and J ends lost 5 bases and 4 bases respectively, with 9 bases between them. CDR1 is SNHLY, CDR2 FYNNEI, per germline. CDR3 length: 12 amino acids. CDR3 residues: CASSRRDYEQYF. The CDR3 DNA follows: TGTGCCAGCAGTCGCCGGGATTACGAGCAGTACTTC.

V is TRBV9 and J is TRBJ2-5; TRBD1 is a possible D gene (5 bases). The germline V gene encodes CDR1 SGDLS and CDR2 YYNGEE. V lost 0 bases to trimming and J lost 5 bases, with 14 bases between them. The length of the CDR3 is 15 residues. The CDR3 DNA is TGTGCCAGCAGCGTAGCCGCGCAGGGTAGGGAGACCCAGTACTTC. Translating gives CASSVAAQGRETQYF. The full variable domain, completed using reference TRBV9 and TRBJ2-5, is DSGVTQTPKHLITATGQRVTLRCSPRSGDLSVYWYQQSLDQGLQFLIQYYNGEERAKGNILERFSAQQFPDLHSELNLSSLELGDSALYFCASSVAAQGRETQYFGPGTRLLVL.

In DNA, the CDR3 is TGTGCCAGCAGCTTAGAGACTGGAGGTTACAATGAGCAGTTCTTC. As protein: CASSLETGGYNEQFF. The rearrangement links TRBV7-2 to TRBJ2-1; D might be TRBD2 (5 bases). From germline, CDR1 is SGHTA and CDR2 FQGNSA. V shed 1 base and J shed 4 bases, with 11 bases lying between them. The CDR3 length is 15 residues.

V usage is TRBV6-4 and J usage is TRBJ1-6; TRBD1 matches 7 bases. The junction had 9 bases not matched to a gene; V was cut back by 6 bases and J by 7 bases. CDR1 is MRHNA and CDR2 is SNTAGT in the germline V gene. The CDR3 covers 15 residues. CDR3 bases: TGTGCCAGCAGAGTAACAGGGGCGGGCAATTCACCCCTCCACTTT. This encodes CASRVTGAGNSPLHF.

The chain has TRBV29-1 and TRBJ2-7; 11 bases agree with TRBD1. The J segment lost 1 base and the V segment lost 4 bases, leaving 9 bases of the junction unmatched. Germline V gene lookup returns CDR1 SQVTM and CDR2 ANQGSEA. This CDR3 has 16 residues. CDR3 in amino acids: CSVVGTGTGGSYEQYF. DNA of the CDR3: TGCAGCGTTGTGGGTACGGGGACAGGGGGTTCCTACGAGCAGTACTTC.

The sample holds one count of this clone. The gene calls are TRBV5-1 and TRBJ2-7; TRBD1 matches at 9 bases. CDR1 and CDR2 from the germline V gene are SGHRS and YFSETQ. Trimming removed 0 bases from V and 3 bases from J; junction bases left unmatched: 1. This CDR3 has 14 amino acids. CDR3 DNA sequence: TGCGCCAGCAGCTTGGGACAGGGGGGCTACGAGCAGTACTTC. Amino acids: CASSLGQGGYEQYF.

This clone was detected only once. The rearrangement links TRBV2 to TRBJ1-1; unclear D gene. Trimming removed 7 bases at V and 0 bases at J, with 3 bases between. Looked up from germline, CDR1 is SNHLY and CDR2 is FYNNEI. The CDR3 consists of 11 residues. CDR3 region: CASTVNTEAFF. CDR3 DNA sequence: TGTGCCAGCACGGTGAACACTGAAGCTTTCTTT.

The chain carries TRBV4-3 and TRBJ2-7; possibly TRBD1 for D (5 bases). V was pared by 1 base and J by 4 bases, with 20 bases between. Germline V gene sequence: CDR1 LGHNA, CDR2 YSLEER. The CDR3 is 17 residues long. In DNA, the CDR3 is TGCGCCAGCAGCCAAGGGGTATCAGGGTCGCATGTGTACGAGCAGTACTTC. Its translation is CASSQGVSGSHVYEQYF.

The chain couples TRBV29-1 to TRBJ1-2, with unresolved D. Trimming cost V 2 bases and J 4 bases, with 11 bases left between them. The germline CDR1 and CDR2 sequences are SQVTM and ANQGSEA. The CDR3 loop spans 13 amino acids. CDR3 loop: CSVESPEPYGYTF. Written as DNA, the CDR3 is TGCAGCGTTGAATCTCCAGAACCCTATGGCTACACCTTC.

The gene calls are TRBV24-1 and TRBJ2-7; 7 nucleotides line up with TRBD1. This CDR3 is 12 amino acids long. CDR1 is KGHDR and CDR2 is SFDVKD in the germline V gene. V was pared by 9 bases and J by 6 bases, with 7 bases of the junction left unmatched. The CDR3 sequence: CATGQAIGEQYF. The CDR3 DNA follows: TGTGCCACCGGACAGGCGATCGGCGAGCAGTACTTC.

The V gene is TRBV15, the J gene TRBJ2-7; tentatively, D is TRBD1 (5 bases). Per the germline V gene, CDR1 is LNHNV and CDR2 is YYDKDF (reference sequence). The CDR3 is 18 amino acids. Trimming removed 0 bases at V and 0 bases at J, with 18 bases between. The CDR3 sequence is CATSRDVLTVVSSYEQYF. The CDR3 nucleotides read TGTGCCACCAGCAGAGATGTCCTGACAGTGGTATCCTCCTACGAGCAGTACTTC.

The chain combines TRBV7-9 with TRBJ2-7; TRBD1 matches at 7 bases. V lost 9 bases, J lost 3 bases, and 5 bases stayed unmatched. Germline-derived CDR1 and CDR2 are SEHNR and FQNEAQ (reference sequence). The CDR3 has 12 residues. The DNA of the CDR3 is TGTGCCAGTGGGGACAGACTCTACGAGCAGTACTTC. This codes for CASGDRLYEQYF.

This chain links TRBV7-9 with TRBJ2-1; D may be TRBD1 (6 bases). CDR1 and CDR2 (germline): SEHNR, FQNEAQ (reference sequence). Trimming shortened V by 3 bases and J by 1 base, and 10 bases separated the two germline ends. The CDR3 loop spans 15 amino acids. The CDR3 reads CASSFLGGSYNEQFF. The CDR3 DNA reads TGTGCCAGCAGCTTCCTAGGGGGATCCTACAATGAGCAGTTCTTC.

This clone was detected once. V gene TRBV27 combines with J gene TRBJ2-1; D is ambiguous. Germline V CDR1 and CDR2: MNHEY, SMNVEV (reference sequence). The germline V and J ends were trimmed by 3 bases and 6 bases, with 9 bases remaining between them. The CDR3 contains 13 residues. The CDR3 nucleotides read TGTGCCAGCAGTTTCTTCGGTGGCAATGAGCAGTTCTTC. Encoded protein: CASSFFGGNEQFF.

Only a few counts were recorded for this clone. The chain combines TRBV13 with TRBJ1-3; D uncertain. V lost 3 bases to trimming and J lost 5 bases, with 17 bases between them. CDR1 is PRHDT and CDR2 is FYEKMQ in the germline V gene (reference sequence). CDR3 length: 16 residues. The CDR3 nucleotides are TGTGCCAGCAGCTTGTTCTTTCCGGGATCAAGAAACACCATATATTTT. This encodes CASSLFFPGSRNTIYF.

The chain has TRBV7-9 and TRBJ2-1, with a weak D call TRBD2 (6 bases). The CDR3 sequence is 16 residues long. Germline V lookup: CDR1 SEHNR, CDR2 FQNEAQ (reference sequence). The V end lost 3 bases, the J end lost 5 bases, and 17 bases lay between the germline ends. CDR3 sequence: CASSFSGRGLNNEQFF. Here the CDR3 DNA reads TGTGCCAGCAGCTTCTCGGGGCGGGGCCTGAACAATGAGCAGTTCTTC.

The gene calls are TRBV7-2 and TRBJ2-2; D is perhaps TRBD2 (5 bases). The germline V gene has CDR1 SGHTA and CDR2 FQGNSA. V was clipped by 2 bases and J by 7 bases, with 11 bases between them. This CDR3 region has 14 residues. CDR3 in amino acids: CASSLFGAGGELFF. The CDR3 region has the DNA TGTGCCAGCAGCTTATTTGGTGCGGGCGGGGAGCTGTTTTTT.

This clone was picked up a small number of times. The chain combines TRBV6-5 with TRBJ2-2; a possible D gene is TRBD1 (5 bases). From germline, CDR1 is MNHEY and CDR2 SVGAGI. Trimming stripped 2 bases from V and 4 bases from J, with 5 bases between. The CDR3 loop spans 13 amino acids. In DNA form, the CDR3 reads TGTGCCAGCAGTTACGGGGCCACCGGGGAGCTGTTTTTT. This codes for CASSYGATGELFF.

The chain carries TRBV9 and TRBJ2-5, with 7 nucleotides matching TRBD2. V lost 3 bases and J lost 5; bases outside the gene matches: 4. The CDR3 has 13 residues. CDR1 is SGDLS and CDR2 is YYNGEE in the germline V gene. For the CDR3, the DNA is TGTGCCAGCAGCGAAGGGAGGGACGAGACCCAGTACTTC. Its protein product is CASSEGRDETQYF.

The rearrangement uses TRBV5-1 and TRBJ1-1; TRBD1 matches 8 bases. Germline V gives CDR1 SGHRS, CDR2 YFSETQ. There are 15 residues in the CDR3. The trim removed 2 bases at V and 3 bases at J, leaving 6 bases unmatched. Written as DNA, the CDR3 is TGCGCCAGCAGCTTAGGACAGGGACCCCACACTGAAGCTTTCTTT. This gives the protein CASSLGQGPHTEAFF.

The chain links TRBV19 to TRBJ2-5; 10 bases match TRBD2. Looked up from germline, CDR1 is LNHDA and CDR2 is SQIVND (reference sequence). The CDR3 has 16 amino acids. V dropped 6 bases and J dropped 7; count of bases not matched to a gene: 14. CDR3: CASSQGLARNGWTQYF. As DNA, the CDR3 is TGTGCCAGTAGCCAGGGACTAGCGAGGAACGGGTGGACCCAGTACTTC.